This T cell receptor beta chain comes out of a study of T cells in Graves' hyperthyroidism and ophthalmopathy. Study conclusions and caveats: Median prediction lead before ophthalmopathy onset was about 6.5 months with the model.

Exclusion of patients followed from uncontrolled infection, other autoimmune disease, pregnancy or lactation. A roughly 9.7 ml volume of fresh peripheral blood provided the PBMCs. In the case of this clonotype: As yet, its antigen is unknown.

RNA transcripts yielded amplified TCR beta CDR3 regions. The HTBI set primed first-round TCR CDR3 RT-PCR. TCRdb reprocessed the multiplex PCR reads via MiXCR and lists one record per CDR3 protein. The sample has approximately 630,000 distinct CDR3 sequences, roughly 15% seen once. The source of this sequence is a woman aged 25-40 years with Graves' hyperthyroidism. Sequenced input: blood.

CDR3 sequence reads: CASSLSPTGGFGNTIYF. The CDR3 DNA sequence: TGTGCCAGCAGTTTATCCCCGACAGGGGGCTTTGGAAACACCATATATTTT. V is TRBV27 and J is TRBJ1-3; 10 bases fit TRBD1. Trimming took 0 bases from V and 3 from J; bases not matched to a gene: 5. The CDR3 runs 17 residues. The germline V gene has CDR1 MNHEY and CDR2 SMNVEV (reference sequence).